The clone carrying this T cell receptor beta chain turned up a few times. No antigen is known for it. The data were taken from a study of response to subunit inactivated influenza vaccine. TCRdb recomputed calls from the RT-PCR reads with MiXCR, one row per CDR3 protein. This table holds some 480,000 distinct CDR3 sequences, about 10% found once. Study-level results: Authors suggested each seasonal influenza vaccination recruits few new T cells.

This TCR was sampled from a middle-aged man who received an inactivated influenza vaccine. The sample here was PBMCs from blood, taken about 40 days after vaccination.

The CDR3 loop reads CASSRGGFETQYF. The CDR3 coding sequence is TGCGCCAGCAGCCGTGGGGGCTTCGAGACCCAGTACTTC. The gene calls are TRBV5-1 and TRBJ2-5, with D perhaps TRBD1 (6 bases). This CDR3 region has 13 residues. Trimming removed 4 bases from V and 5 bases from J, with 12 bases in between. The germline gives CDR1 SGHRS, CDR2 YFSETQ.